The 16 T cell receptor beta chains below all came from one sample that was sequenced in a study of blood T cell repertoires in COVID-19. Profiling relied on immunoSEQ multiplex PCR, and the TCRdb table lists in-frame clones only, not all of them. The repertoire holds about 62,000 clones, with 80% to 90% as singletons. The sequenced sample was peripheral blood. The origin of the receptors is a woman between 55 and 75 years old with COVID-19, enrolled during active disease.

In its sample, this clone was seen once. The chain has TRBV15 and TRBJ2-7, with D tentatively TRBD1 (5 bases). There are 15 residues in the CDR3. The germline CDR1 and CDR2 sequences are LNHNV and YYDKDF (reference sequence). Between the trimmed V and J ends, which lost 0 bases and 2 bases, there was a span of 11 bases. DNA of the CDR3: TGTGCCACCAGCAGAGATCTTAGCAGGGCCTACGAGCAGTACTTC. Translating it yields CATSRDLSRAYEQYF.

Written as DNA, the CDR3 is TGTGCCAGCAGCCGGAATACAGGGAGCTACGAGCAGTACTTC. Translating it yields CASSRNTGSYEQYF. The chain uses TRBV7-2 and TRBJ2-7; maybe TRBD1 (6 bases). Germline lookup yields CDR1 SGHTA and CDR2 FQGNSA. The CDR3 runs to 14 residues. V was shortened by 5 bases and J by 3 bases, with 14 bases between the two germline ends.

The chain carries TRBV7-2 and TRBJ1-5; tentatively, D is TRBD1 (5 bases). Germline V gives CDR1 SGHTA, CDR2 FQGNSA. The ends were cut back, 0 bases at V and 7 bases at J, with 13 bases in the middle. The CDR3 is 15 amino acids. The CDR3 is CASSLAPGLNQPQHF. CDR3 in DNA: TGTGCCAGCAGCTTAGCGCCAGGGCTGAACCAGCCCCAGCATTTT.

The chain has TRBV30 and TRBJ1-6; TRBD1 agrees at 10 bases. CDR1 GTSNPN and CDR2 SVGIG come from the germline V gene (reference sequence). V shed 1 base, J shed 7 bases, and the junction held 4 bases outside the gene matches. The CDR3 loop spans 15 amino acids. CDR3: CAWSGDRGGNSPLHF. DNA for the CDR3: TGTGCCTGGAGTGGGGACAGGGGAGGCAATTCACCCCTCCACTTT.

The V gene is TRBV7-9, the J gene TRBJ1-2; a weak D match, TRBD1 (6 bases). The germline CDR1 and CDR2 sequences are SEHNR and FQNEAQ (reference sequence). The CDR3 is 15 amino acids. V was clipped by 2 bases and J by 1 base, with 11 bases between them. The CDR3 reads CASSLMQGINYGYTF. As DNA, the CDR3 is TGTGCCAGCAGCTTAATGCAGGGGATTAACTATGGCTACACCTTC.

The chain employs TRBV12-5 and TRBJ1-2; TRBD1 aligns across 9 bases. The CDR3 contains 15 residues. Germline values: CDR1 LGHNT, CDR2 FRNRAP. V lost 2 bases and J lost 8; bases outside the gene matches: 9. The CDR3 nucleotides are TGTGCTAGTGGTTTGCACGGACAGGGGATTTCCGGCTACACCTTC. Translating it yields CASGLHGQGISGYTF.

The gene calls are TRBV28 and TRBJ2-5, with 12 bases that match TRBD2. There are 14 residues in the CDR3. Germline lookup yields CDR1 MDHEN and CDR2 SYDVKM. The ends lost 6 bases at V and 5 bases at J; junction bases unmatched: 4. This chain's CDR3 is CASRATSGRETQYF. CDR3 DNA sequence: TGTGCCAGCAGAGCAACTAGCGGGAGGGAGACCCAGTACTTC.

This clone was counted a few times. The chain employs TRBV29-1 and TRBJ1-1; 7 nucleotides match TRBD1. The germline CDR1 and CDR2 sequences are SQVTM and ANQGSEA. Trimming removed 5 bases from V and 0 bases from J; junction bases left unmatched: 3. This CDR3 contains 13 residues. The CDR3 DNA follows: TGCAGCGTTTTGACAGGGATGAACACTGAAGCTTTCTTT. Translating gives CSVLTGMNTEAFF.

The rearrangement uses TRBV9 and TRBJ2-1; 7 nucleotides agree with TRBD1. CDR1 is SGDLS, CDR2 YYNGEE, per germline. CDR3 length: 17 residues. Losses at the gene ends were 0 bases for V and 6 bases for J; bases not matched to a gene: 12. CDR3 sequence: CASSVEPRDRSSNEQFF. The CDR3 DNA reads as TGTGCCAGCAGCGTAGAGCCCCGGGACAGAAGCTCCAATGAGCAGTTCTTC.

This CDR3 reads CASSISLAANIQYF. The CDR3 nucleotides read TGTGCCAGTAGTATCTCCTTGGCGGCAAACATTCAGTACTTC. The genes are TRBV19 and TRBJ2-4; D is unclear. V lost 3 bases and J lost 6, with 12 bases in between. Germline V gene lookup returns CDR1 LNHDA and CDR2 SQIVND (reference sequence). CDR3 length: 14 amino acids.

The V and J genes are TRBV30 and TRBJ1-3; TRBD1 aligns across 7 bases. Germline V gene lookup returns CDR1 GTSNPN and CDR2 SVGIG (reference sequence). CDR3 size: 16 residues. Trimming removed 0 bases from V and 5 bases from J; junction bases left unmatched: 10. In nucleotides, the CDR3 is TGTGCCTGGAGTGTACGGGTGAGGGGGCGTCGAAACACCATATATTTT. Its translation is CAWSVRVRGRRNTIYF.

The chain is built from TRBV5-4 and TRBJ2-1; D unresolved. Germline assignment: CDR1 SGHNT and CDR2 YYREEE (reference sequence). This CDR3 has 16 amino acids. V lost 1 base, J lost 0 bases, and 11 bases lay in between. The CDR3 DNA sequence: TGTGCCAGCAGCTTGCCCGGGTTGAGCTCCTACAATGAGCAGTTCTTC. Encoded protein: CASSLPGLSSYNEQFF.

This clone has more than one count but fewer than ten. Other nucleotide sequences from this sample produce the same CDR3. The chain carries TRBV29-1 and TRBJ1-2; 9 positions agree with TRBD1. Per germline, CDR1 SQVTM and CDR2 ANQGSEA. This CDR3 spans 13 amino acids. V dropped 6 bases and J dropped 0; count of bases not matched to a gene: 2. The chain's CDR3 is CSVGTGTNYGYTF. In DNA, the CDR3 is TGCAGCGTCGGGACAGGGACTAACTATGGCTACACCTTC.

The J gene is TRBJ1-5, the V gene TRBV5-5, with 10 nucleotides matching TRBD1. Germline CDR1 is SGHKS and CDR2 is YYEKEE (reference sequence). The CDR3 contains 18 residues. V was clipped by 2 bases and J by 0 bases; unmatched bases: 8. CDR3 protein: CASSFSGTGVNSNQPQHF. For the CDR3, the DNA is TGTGCCAGCAGCTTTTCAGGGACAGGGGTCAATAGCAATCAGCCCCAGCATTTT.

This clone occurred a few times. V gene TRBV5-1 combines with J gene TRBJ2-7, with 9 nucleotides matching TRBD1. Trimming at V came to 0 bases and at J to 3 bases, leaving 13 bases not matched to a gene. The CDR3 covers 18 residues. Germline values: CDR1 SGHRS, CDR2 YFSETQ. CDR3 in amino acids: CASSLVRGQGRIHYEQYF. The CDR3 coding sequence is TGCGCCAGCAGCTTGGTCCGCGGACAGGGGCGAATACACTACGAGCAGTACTTC.

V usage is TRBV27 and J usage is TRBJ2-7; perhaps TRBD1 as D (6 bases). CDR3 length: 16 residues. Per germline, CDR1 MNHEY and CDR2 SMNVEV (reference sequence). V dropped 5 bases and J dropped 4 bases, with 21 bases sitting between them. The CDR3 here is CASSIMDRLRVYEQYF. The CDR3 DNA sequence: TGTGCCAGCAGTATAATGGACAGACTTCGAGTTTACGAGCAGTACTTC.